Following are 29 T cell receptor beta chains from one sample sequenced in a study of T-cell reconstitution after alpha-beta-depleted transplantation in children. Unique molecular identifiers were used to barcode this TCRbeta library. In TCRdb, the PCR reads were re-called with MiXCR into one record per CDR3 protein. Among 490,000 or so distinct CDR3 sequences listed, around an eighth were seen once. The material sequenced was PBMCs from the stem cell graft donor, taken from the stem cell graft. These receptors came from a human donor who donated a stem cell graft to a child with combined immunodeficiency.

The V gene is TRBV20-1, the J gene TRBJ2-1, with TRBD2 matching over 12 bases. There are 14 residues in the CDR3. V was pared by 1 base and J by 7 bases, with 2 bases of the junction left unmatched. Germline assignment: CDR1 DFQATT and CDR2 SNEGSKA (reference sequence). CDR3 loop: CSARGLAGGNEQFF. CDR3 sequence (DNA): TGCAGTGCTAGAGGGCTAGCGGGGGGGAATGAGCAGTTCTTC.

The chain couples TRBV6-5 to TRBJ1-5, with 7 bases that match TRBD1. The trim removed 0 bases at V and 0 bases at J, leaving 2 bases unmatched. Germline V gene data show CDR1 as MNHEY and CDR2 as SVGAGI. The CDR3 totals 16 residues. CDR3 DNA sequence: TGTGCCAGCAGTTACTCAGGGGGCTCTAGCAATCAGCCCCAGCATTTT. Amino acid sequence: CASSYSGGSSNQPQHF.

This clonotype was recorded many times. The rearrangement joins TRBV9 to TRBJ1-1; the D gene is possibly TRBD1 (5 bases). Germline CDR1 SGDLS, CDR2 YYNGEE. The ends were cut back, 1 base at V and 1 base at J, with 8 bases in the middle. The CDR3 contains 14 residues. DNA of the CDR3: TGTGCCAGCAGCGTACGAGGGGCGAACACTGAAGCTTTCTTT. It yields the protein CASSVRGANTEAFF.

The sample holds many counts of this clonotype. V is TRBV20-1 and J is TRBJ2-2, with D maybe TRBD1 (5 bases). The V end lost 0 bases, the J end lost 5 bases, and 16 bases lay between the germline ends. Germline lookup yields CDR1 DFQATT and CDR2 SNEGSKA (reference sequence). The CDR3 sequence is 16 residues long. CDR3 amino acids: CSARDEAGSRTGELFF. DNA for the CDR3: TGCAGTGCTAGAGATGAGGCAGGGTCAAGGACCGGGGAGCTGTTTTTT.

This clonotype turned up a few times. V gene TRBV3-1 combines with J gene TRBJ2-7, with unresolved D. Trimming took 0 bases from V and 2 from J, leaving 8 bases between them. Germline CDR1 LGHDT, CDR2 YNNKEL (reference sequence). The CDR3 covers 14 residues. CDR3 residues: CASSQEGRPYEQYF. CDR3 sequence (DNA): TGTGCCAGCAGCCAAGAAGGCAGACCCTACGAGCAGTACTTC.

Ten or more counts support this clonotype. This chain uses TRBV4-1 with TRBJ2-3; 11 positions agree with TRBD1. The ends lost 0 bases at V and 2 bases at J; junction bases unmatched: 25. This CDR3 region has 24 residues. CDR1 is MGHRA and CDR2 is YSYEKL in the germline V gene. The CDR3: CASSQESQPTSGQGAHPLTDTQYF. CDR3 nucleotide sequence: TGCGCCAGCAGCCAAGAATCTCAACCCACCTCCGGACAGGGGGCGCACCCACTCACAGATACGCAGTATTTT.

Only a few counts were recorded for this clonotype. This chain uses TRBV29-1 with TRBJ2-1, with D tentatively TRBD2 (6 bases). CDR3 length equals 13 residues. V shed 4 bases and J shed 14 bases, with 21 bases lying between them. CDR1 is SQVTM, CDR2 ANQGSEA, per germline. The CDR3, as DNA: TGCAGCGTTGTCTTTAGCGGTTCTCTGAGGGAGTTCTTC. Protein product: CSVVFSGSLREFF.

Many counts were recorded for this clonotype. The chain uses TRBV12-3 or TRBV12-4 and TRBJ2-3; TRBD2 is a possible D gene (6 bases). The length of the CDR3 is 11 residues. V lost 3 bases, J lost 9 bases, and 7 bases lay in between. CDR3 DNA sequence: TGTGCCAGCAGTTTGGGGGGAACGCAGTATTTT. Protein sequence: CASSLGGTQYF.

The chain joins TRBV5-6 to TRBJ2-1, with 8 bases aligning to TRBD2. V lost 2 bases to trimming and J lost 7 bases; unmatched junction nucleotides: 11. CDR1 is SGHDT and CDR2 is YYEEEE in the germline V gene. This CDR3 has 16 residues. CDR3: CASSFGGGASTNEQFF. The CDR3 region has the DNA TGTGCCAGCAGCTTCGGGGGGGGGGCCTCTACGAATGAGCAGTTCTTC.

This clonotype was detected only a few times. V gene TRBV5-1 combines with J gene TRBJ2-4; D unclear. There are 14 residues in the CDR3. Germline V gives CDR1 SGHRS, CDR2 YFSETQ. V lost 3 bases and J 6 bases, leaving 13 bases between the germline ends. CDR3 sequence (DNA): TGCGCCAGCAGCTGGGCCTTGAGGACAAACATTCAGTACTTC. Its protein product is CASSWALRTNIQYF.

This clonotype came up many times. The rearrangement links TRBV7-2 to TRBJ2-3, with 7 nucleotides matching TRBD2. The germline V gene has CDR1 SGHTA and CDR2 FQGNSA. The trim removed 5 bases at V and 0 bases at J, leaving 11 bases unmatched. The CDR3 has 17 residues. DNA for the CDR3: TGTGCCAGCAGCCTTTCGTGGGGGGGGGAGAGCACAGATACGCAGTATTTT. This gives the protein CASSLSWGGESTDTQYF. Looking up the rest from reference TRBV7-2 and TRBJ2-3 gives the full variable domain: GAGVSQSPSNKVTEKGKDVELRCDPISGHTALYWYRQSLGQGLEFLIYFQGNSAPDKSGLPSDRFSAERTGGSVSTLTIQRTQQEDSAVYLCASSLSWGGESTDTQYFGPGTRLTVL.

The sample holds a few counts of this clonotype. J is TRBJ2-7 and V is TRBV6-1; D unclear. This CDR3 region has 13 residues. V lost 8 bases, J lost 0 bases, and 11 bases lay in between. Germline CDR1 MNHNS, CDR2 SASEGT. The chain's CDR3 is CASGQRSSYEQYF. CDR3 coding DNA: TGTGCCAGCGGGCAAAGGAGCTCCTACGAGCAGTACTTC.

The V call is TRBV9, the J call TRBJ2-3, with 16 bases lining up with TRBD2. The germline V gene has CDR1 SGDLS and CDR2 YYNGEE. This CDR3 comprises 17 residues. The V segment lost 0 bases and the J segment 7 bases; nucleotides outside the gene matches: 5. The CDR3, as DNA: TGTGCCAGCAGCGTAGAGGGACTAGCGGGAGGGCTGAATACGCAGTATTTT. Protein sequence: CASSVEGLAGGLNTQYF.

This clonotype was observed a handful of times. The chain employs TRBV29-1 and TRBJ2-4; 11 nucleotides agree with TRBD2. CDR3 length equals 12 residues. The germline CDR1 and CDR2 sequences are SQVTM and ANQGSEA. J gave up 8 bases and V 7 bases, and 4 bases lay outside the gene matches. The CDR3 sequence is CSGSTSGDIQYF. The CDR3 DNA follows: TGCAGCGGCTCGACTAGCGGGGACATTCAGTACTTC. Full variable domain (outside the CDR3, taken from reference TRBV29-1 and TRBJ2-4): SAVISQKPSRDICQRGTSLTIQCQVDSQVTMMFWYRQQPGQSLTLIATANQGSEATYESGFVIDKFPISRPNLTFSTLTVSNMSPEDSSIYLCSGSTSGDIQYFGAGTRLSVL.

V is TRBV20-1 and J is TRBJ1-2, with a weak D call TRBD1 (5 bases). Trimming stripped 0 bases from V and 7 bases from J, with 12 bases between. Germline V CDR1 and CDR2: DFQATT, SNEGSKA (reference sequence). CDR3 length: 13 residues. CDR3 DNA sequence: TGCAGTGCTAGAGAGGCAGGGAGTGGTGGCTACACCTTC. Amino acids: CSAREAGSGGYTF.

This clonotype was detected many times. The chain's CDR3 is CASSELAGSYEQYF. The CDR3 region has the DNA TGTGCCAGCAGTGAACTAGCGGGAAGCTACGAGCAGTACTTC. The rearrangement uses TRBV12-3 or TRBV12-4 and TRBJ2-7; 10 bases are shared with TRBD2. The CDR3 is made up of 14 amino acids. J lost 3 bases, V lost 5 bases, and 4 bases had no gene match.

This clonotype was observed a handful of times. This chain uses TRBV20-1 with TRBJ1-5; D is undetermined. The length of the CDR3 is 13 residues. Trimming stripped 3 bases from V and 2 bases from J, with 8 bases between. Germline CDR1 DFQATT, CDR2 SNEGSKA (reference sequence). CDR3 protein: CSARTSGNQPQHF. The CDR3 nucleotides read TGCAGTGCTAGGACGTCTGGCAATCAGCCCCAGCATTTT.

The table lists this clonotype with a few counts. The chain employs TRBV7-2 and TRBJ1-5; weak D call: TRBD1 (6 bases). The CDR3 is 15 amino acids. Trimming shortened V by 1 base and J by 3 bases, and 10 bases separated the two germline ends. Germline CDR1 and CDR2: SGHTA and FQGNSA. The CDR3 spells CASSLEGGLNQPQHF. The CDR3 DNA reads TGTGCCAGCAGCTTAGAGGGGGGTCTCAATCAGCCCCAGCATTTT.

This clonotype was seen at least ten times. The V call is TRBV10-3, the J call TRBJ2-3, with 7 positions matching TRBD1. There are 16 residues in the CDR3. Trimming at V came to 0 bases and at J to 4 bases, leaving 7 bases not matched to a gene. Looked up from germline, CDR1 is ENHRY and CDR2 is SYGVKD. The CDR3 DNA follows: TGTGCCATCAGTGAGTCTACAGGGGCTATCTCAGATACGCAGTATTTT. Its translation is CAISESTGAISDTQYF.

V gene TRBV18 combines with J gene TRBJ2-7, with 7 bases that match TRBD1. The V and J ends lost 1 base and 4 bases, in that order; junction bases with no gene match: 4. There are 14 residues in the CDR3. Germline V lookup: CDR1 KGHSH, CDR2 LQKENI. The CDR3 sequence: CASSPQGTVYEQYF. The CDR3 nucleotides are TGTGCCAGCTCACCACAGGGGACAGTTTACGAGCAGTACTTC.

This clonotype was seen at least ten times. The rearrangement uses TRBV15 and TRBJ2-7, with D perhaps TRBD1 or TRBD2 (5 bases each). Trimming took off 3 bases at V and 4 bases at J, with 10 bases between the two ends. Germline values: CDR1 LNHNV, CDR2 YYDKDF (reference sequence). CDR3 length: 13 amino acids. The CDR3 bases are TGTGCCACCAGCAGGGGGACGGAATACGAGCAGTACTTC. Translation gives CATSRGTEYEQYF. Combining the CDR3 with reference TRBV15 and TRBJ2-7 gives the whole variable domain DAMVIQNPRYQVTQFGKPVTLSCSQTLNHNVMYWYQQKSSQAPKLLFHYYDKDFNNEADTPDNFQSRRPNTSFCFLDIRSPGLGDTAMYLCATSRGTEYEQYFGPGTRLTVT.

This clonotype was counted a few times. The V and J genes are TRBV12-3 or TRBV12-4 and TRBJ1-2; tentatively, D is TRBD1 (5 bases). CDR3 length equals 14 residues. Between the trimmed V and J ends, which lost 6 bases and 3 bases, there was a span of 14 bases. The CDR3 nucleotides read TGTGCCAGCAGATCCGCTGACAGAGACTATGGCTACACCTTC. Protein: CASRSADRDYGYTF.

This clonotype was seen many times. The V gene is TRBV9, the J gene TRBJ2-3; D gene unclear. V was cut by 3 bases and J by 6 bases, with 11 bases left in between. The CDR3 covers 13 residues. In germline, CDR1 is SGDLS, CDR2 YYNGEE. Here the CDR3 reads CASSARSRDTQYF. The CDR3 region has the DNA TGTGCCAGCAGCGCTCGGAGTAGGGATACGCAGTATTTT. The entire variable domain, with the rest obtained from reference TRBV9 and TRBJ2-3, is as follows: DSGVTQTPKHLITATGQRVTLRCSPRSGDLSVYWYQQSLDQGLQFLIQYYNGEERAKGNILERFSAQQFPDLHSELNLSSLELGDSALYFCASSARSRDTQYFGPGTRLTVL.

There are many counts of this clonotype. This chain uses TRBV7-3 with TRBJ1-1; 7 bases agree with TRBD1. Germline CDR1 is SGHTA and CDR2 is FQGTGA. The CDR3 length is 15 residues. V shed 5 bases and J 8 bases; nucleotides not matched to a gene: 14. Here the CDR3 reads CASSPTRQGGSEAFF. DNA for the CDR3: TGTGCCAGCAGCCCCACCCGACAGGGAGGATCGGAAGCTTTCTTT.

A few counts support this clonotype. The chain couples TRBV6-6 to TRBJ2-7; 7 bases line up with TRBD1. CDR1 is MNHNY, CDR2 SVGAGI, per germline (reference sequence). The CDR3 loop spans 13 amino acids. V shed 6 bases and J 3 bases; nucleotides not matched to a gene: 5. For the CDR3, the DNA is TGTGCCAGCAGAGGACAGGAAATCTACGAGCAGTACTTC. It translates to CASRGQEIYEQYF.

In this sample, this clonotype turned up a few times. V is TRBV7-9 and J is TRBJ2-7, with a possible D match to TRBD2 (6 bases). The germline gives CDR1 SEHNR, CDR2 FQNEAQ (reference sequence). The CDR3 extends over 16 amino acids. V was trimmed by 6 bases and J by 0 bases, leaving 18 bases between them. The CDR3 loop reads CASSYRRGRTSYEQYF. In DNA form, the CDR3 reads TGTGCCAGCAGTTACAGACGAGGGAGGACCTCCTACGAGCAGTACTTC.

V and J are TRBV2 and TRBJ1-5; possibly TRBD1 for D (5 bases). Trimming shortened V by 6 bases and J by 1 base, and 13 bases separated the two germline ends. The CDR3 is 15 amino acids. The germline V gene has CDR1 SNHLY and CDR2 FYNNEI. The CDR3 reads CASSLSRDSNQPQHF. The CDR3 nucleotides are TGTGCCAGCAGCCTTTCTCGGGACAGCAATCAGCCCCAGCATTTT.

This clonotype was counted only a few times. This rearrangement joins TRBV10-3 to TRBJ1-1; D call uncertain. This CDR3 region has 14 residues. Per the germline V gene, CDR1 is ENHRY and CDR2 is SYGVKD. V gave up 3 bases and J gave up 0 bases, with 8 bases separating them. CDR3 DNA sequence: TGTGCCATCAGTGAAGGGCAGGTGAACACTGAAGCTTTCTTT. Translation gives CAISEGQVNTEAFF.

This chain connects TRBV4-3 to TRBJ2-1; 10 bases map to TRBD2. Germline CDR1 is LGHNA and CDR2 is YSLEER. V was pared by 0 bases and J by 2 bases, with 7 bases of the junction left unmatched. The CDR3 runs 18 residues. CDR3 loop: CASSQEVASGSPYNEQFF. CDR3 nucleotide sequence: TGCGCCAGCAGCCAAGAGGTGGCTAGCGGGAGCCCCTACAATGAGCAGTTCTTC.